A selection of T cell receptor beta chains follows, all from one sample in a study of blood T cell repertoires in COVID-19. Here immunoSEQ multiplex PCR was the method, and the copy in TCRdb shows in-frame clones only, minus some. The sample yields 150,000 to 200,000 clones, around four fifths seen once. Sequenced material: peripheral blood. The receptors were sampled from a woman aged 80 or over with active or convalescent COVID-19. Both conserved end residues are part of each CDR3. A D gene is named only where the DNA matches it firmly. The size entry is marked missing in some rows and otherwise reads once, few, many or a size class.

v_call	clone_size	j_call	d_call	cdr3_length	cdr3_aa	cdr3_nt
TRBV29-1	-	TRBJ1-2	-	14	CSVELDGVWYGYTF	TGCAGCGTTGAACTCGACGGGGTATGGTATGGCTACACCTTC
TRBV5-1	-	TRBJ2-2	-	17	CASSLEGQGANTGELFF	TGCGCCAGCAGCTTGGAAGGGCAGGGCGCGAACACCGGGGAGCTGTTTTTT
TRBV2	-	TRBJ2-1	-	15	CASSLQGGPYNEQFF	TGTGCCAGCAGTTTACAGGGTGGCCCCTACAATGAGCAGTTCTTC
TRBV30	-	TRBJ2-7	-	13	CAWSLASSYEQYF	TGTGCCTGGAGTTTAGCGAGCTCCTACGAGCAGTACTTC
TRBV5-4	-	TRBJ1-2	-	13	CATTEGSNYGYTF	TGTGCAACCACGGAGGGGTCAAACTATGGCTACACCTTC
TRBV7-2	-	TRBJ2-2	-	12	CASSFSTGELFF	TGTGCCAGCAGCTTTAGCACCGGGGAGCTGTTTTTT
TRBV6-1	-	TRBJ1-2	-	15	CASSEDGSPAAGYTF	TGTGCCAGCAGTGAAGACGGGAGTCCGGCGGCTGGCTACACCTTC
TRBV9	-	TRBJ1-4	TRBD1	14	CASSARQGSEKLFF	TGTGCCAGCAGCGCGAGACAGGGGAGTGAAAAACTGTTTTTT
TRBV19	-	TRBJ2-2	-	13	CASMPRGTGELFF	TGTGCCAGTATGCCCCGGGGAACCGGGGAGCTGTTTTTT
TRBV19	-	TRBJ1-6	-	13	CASSTENNSPLHF	TGTGCCAGTAGTACGGAGAATAATTCACCCCTCCACTTT
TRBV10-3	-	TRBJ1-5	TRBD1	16	CAISAGQGMTNQPQHF	TGTGCCATCAGTGCCGGACAGGGGATGACCAATCAGCCCCAGCATTTT
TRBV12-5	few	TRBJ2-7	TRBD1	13	CASARTGGHEQYF	TGTGCTAGTGCCCGGACAGGGGGCCACGAGCAGTACTTC
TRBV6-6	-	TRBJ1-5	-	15	CASRTDRLSNQPQHF	TGTGCCAGCAGAACCGACAGACTTAGCAATCAGCCCCAGCATTTT
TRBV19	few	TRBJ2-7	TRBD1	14	CASSKGQSTYEQYF	TGTGCCAGTAGTAAGGGACAGAGTACCTACGAGCAGTACTTC
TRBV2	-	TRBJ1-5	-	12	CASSDHGQPQHF	TGTGCCAGCAGTGATCACGGGCAGCCCCAGCATTTT
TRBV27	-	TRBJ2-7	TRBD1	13	CASRGQGRYEQYF	TGTGCCAGCAGGGGACAGGGAAGGTACGAGCAGTACTTC
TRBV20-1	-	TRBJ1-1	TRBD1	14	CSASPGQVGTEAFF	TGCAGTGCTAGTCCGGGACAGGTCGGCACTGAAGCTTTCTTT
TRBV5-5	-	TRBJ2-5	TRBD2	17	CASSSMGRGGLVETQYF	TGTGCCAGCAGCTCGATGGGGCGGGGGGGCCTCGTGGAGACCCAGTACTTC
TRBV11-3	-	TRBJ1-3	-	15	CASSSLGAVGNTIYF	TGTGCCAGCAGCTCCCTGGGGGCAGTCGGAAACACCATATATTTT
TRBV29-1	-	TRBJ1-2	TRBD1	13	CSVETGASHGYTF	TGCAGCGTTGAAACAGGGGCCTCACATGGCTACACCTTC
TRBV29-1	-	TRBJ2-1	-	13	CSVQGGAYNEQFF	TGCAGCGTTCAAGGGGGGGCCTACAATGAGCAGTTCTTC
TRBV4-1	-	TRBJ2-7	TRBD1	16	CASSHPGQGGFYEQYF	TGCGCCAGCAGCCATCCGGGACAGGGTGGTTTCTACGAGCAGTACTTC
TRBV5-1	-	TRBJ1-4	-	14	CASSLGGLGEKLFF	TGCGCCAGCAGCTTGGGTGGCCTAGGTGAAAAACTGTTTTTT